This T cell receptor beta chain was found in a study of CD8 T cells in Susac syndrome. Study-level points and caveats: CD4+ T cell repertoires in Susac syndrome exhibited no evidence of clonal expansion.

About 0.5 to 1 ug RNA was reverse transcribed with random hexamers. The method of amplification for TCR beta CDR3 was immunoSEQ multiplex PCR, covering 54 Vbeta and 13 Jbeta. From the immunoSEQ multiplex PCR reads, TCRdb called clonotypes with MiXCR, one entry per CDR3 protein. The sample records under 300,000 distinct CDR3 sequences, around 96% being singletons. This clonotype has a single count. The antigen remains undetermined. In contrast to the negatively isolated CD8+ and CD4+ T cells, TEMRA cells were FACS-enriched. The CDR3 has 14 residues. The germline CDR1 and CDR2 sequences are SGHVS and FNYEAQ. The V end was cut by 0 bases, the J end by 1 base, with 5 bases between.

The origin of this receptor is a human donor with Susac syndrome. The chain employs TRBV7-6 and TRBJ2-3, with D unclear. The material sequenced was CD4+ T cells from PBMCs. The DNA of the CDR3 is TGTGCCAGCAGCTTAGCGCAGGGCACAGATACGCAGTATTTT. Amino acids: CASSLAQGTDTQYF.